This T cell receptor (beta chain) was captured by sequencing in a study of blood T cell repertoires in COVID-19. Study information: T cells, B-cell-depleted T cells, or PBMCs provided the cDNA or gDNA that served as material.

Authors' analysis steps: Nucleated cell counts were estimated from reference gene primer amplification. Repertoires were generated with immunoSEQ multiplex PCR, while TCRdb's copy carries only in-frame clones and drops some. That table supplies the V and J calls and clone size; D and trimming were determined from the DNA. The sample yields approximately 49,000 clones, 84% seen once. There are a few counts of this clone. The source material was peripheral blood. This TCR was recovered from a middle-aged man with acute or convalescent COVID-19.

CDR3 in amino acids: CATKGGTGNTGELFF. DNA for the CDR3: TGTGCCACCAAAGGTGGGACAGGGAACACCGGGGAGCTGTTTTTT. The chain recombines TRBV19 with TRBJ2-2; 8 bases align to TRBD1. Germline trimming cut 10 bases from V and 1 base from J; bases unmatched to any gene: 8. Germline assignment: CDR1 LNHDA and CDR2 SQIVND (reference sequence). CDR3 size: 15 residues.